One and the same sample provided the 10 T cell receptor beta chains below, sequenced in a study of prognosis after radiotherapy for stage I lung cancer. The authors amplified TCR beta CDR3 from genomic DNA using two-round multiplex PCR. Used in first-round PCR were primers specific to each TRBV and TRBJ gene. TCRdb re-called the multiplex PCR reads through MiXCR, storing one row per CDR3 protein. The table has around 20,000 distinct CDR3 sequences, roughly 55% seen once. This specimen was PBMCs, taken before or after stereotactic body radiation therapy (not recorded which). The receptors originated from a donor of 50 years or more with non-small cell lung cancer.

This clonotype has ten or more counts. The V call is TRBV5-6, the J call TRBJ1-1, with D maybe TRBD1 (5 bases). CDR1 SGHDT and CDR2 YYEEEE come from the germline V gene. V lost 4 bases and J lost 1, with 11 bases in between. CDR3 length equals 14 residues. The CDR3 DNA is TGTGCCAGCAGCCCACCGGGGCAGAACACTGAAGCTTTCTTT. This sequence encodes CASSPPGQNTEAFF. The full variable domain, with the rest looked up from reference TRBV5-6 and TRBJ1-1, is DAGVTQSPTHLIKTRGQQVTLRCSPKSGHDTVSWYQQALGQGPQFIFQYYEEEERQRGNFPDRFSGHQFPNYSSELNVNALLLGDSALYLCASSPPGQNTEAFFGQGTRLTVV.

This chain joins TRBV6-5 and TRBJ2-7, with 9 bases lining up with TRBD1. CDR1 and CDR2 (germline): MNHEY, SVGAGI. The V and J ends lost 4 bases and 5 bases, in that order; junction bases with no gene match: 6. The CDR3 totals 14 residues. The CDR3 here is CASSFGTGFNEQYF. DNA for the CDR3: TGTGCCAGCAGTTTCGGGACAGGGTTTAACGAGCAGTACTTC.

In its sample, this clonotype was seen once. This sequence is one base from a far larger clone and is likely a read error. The chain is built from TRBV11-1 and TRBJ2-3; 8 positions agree with TRBD2. The V segment lost 6 bases and the J segment 5 bases; nucleotides outside the gene matches: 10. The CDR3 is made up of 15 amino acids. CDR1 and CDR2 (germline): SGHAT, FQDESV (reference sequence). The CDR3 loop reads CASSLTSVGLDTQYF. The CDR3 DNA reads TGTGCCAGCAGTCTGACTAGCGTGGGCTTAGATACGCAGTATTTT.

This sequence joins TRBV6-1 and TRBJ1-3; possibly TRBD1 for D (6 bases). V lost 4 bases, J lost 8 bases, and 15 bases lay in between. The germline gives CDR1 MNHNS, CDR2 SASEGT. This CDR3 spans 14 amino acids. CDR3 nucleotides: TGTGCCAGCAGTGGGGCGGACAGCCGATACACCATATATTTT. It codes for CASSGADSRYTIYF.

Relative to its sample, this clonotype is medium-sized (0.01 to 0.1%). The rearrangement uses TRBV6-1 and TRBJ1-3, with unresolved D. The CDR3 sequence is 13 residues long. V dropped 2 bases and J dropped 5 bases, with 7 bases sitting between them. Germline CDR1 MNHNS, CDR2 SASEGT. CDR3 DNA sequence: TGTGCCAGCAGTGAATCGGGAAGAAACACCATATATTTT. This translates into CASSESGRNTIYF.

Relative to its sample, this clonotype is medium-sized. The junction and the germline gene differ at one end; a read error may be behind it. The chain couples TRBV7-3 to TRBJ2-1, with TRBD2 identical over 7 bases. CDR3 length: 12 residues. CDR1 and CDR2 (germline): SGHTA, FQGTGA. CDR3 sequence reads: CASSRDYHEQFF. The CDR3 region has the DNA TGTGCCAGCAGCCGGGACTACCATGAGCAGTTCTTC.

V gene TRBV19 combines with J gene TRBJ1-6; 8 nucleotides align to TRBD1. This CDR3 has 14 amino acids. From germline, CDR1 is LNHDA and CDR2 SQIVND (reference sequence). J gave up 7 bases and V 4 bases, and 3 bases lay outside the gene matches. CDR3 sequence: CASSTQGANSPLHF. The DNA of the CDR3 is TGTGCCAGTAGTACCCAGGGGGCGAATTCACCCCTCCACTTT.

The sample holds many counts of this clonotype. The gene calls are TRBV3-1 and TRBJ1-5; D gene ambiguous. The CDR3 has 15 residues. CDR1 is LGHDT, CDR2 YNNKEL, per germline (reference sequence). Trimming stripped 0 bases from V and 7 bases from J, with 13 bases between. CDR3 residues: CASSQDLTERQPQHF. For the CDR3, the DNA is TGTGCCAGCAGCCAAGATTTAACAGAGCGGCAGCCCCAGCATTTT.

V is TRBV12-5 and J is TRBJ1-5, with D perhaps TRBD1 (6 bases). Germline V gives CDR1 LGHNT, CDR2 FRNRAP. This CDR3 spans 14 amino acids. The V and J ends lost 5 bases and 3 bases respectively, with 11 bases between them. CDR3: CASGLGGSNQPQHF. The CDR3 DNA sequence: TGTGCTAGTGGTCTCGGGGGCTCCAATCAGCCCCAGCATTTT. Variable domain in full (rest from reference TRBV12-5 and TRBJ1-5): DARVTQTPRHKVTEMGQEVTMRCQPILGHNTVFWYRQTMMQGLELLAYFRNRAPLDDSGMPKDRFSAEMPDATLATLKIQPSEPRDSAVYFCASGLGGSNQPQHFGDGTRLSIL.

The chain carries TRBV7-2 and TRBJ2-3; D unresolved. Trimming took off 0 bases at V and 0 bases at J, with 10 bases between the two ends. The CDR3 has 16 residues. Germline-derived CDR1 and CDR2 are SGHTA and FQGNSA. Here the CDR3 DNA reads TGTGCCAGCAGCTTAGCCGTCACTTCTAGCACAGATACGCAGTATTTT. This gives the protein CASSLAVTSSTDTQYF.